This T cell receptor (beta chain) was captured in a study of regulatory T cells in long-lasting Graves disease. Study-level results: Comparison showed that persistent patients shared more public clonotypes (about 2,700) than new patients (over 950).

In germline, CDR1 is MNHEY, CDR2 SVGAGI. V shed 5 bases and J shed 2 bases, with 16 bases lying between them. This CDR3 contains 16 residues. CDR3-region Arm-PCR and iRepertoire HTBI primers produced the TCR beta libraries. TCRdb passed the multiplex PCR reads through MiXCR, listing each CDR3 protein once. The table lists around 450,000 distinct CDR3 sequences, 15% of them singletons, with approximately 7.6% in the top ten. This clonotype was seen at least ten times. Its antigen is undetermined. Time point reported: newly diagnosed GD, antithyroid drugs for less than 3 months. Extracted PBMC RNA gave rise to the TCR library. These data were also filed under a second study, of T cells in Graves' hyperthyroidism and ophthalmopathy.

Sequencing was performed on peripheral blood mononuclear cells (PBMCs), taken at new diagnosis, from a patient treated with antithyroid drugs. The source is a woman in her thirties or forties with Graves disease. V and J are TRBV6-5 and TRBJ1-5; D may be TRBD1 (5 bases). In DNA, the CDR3 is TGTGCCAGCAGTCACTTTGGGGCGTTTCGCAATCAGCCCCAGCATTTT. Its protein product is CASSHFGAFRNQPQHF.